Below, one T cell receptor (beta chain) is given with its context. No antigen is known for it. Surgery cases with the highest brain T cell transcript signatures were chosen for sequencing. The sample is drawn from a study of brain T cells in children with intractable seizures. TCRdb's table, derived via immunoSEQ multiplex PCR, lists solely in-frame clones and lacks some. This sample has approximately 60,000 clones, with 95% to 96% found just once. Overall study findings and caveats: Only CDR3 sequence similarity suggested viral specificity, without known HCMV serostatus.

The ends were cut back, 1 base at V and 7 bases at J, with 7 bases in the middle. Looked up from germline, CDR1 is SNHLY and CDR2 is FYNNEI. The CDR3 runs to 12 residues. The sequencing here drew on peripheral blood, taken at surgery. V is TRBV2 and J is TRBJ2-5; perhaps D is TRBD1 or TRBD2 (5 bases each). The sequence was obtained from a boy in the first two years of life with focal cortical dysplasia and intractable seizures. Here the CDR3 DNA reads TGTGCCAGCAGTGAAGGGGGGTGGACCCAGTACTTC. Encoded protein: CASSEGGWTQYF.